The next 17 T cell receptor beta chains were all read from a single sample in a study of T cell repertoires in cytomegalovirus infection. These receptors' antigens are unknown. A single record per CDR3 protein comes from TCRdb applying MiXCR to the reads. The repertoire has over 250,000 distinct CDR3 sequences, roughly a fifth of them found once; the top ten carry approximately 19%. The material was cultured PBMCs, obtained from culture after CMV antigen stimulation. The receptor set was obtained from a human donor in good health (CMV status not recorded). Some clones in this sample may be carry-over from other donors' samples.

This clonotype came up a few times. V is TRBV19 and J is TRBJ2-3, with 10 positions matching TRBD2. The CDR3 covers 16 residues. Looked up from germline, CDR1 is LNHDA and CDR2 is SQIVND (reference sequence). The V and J ends lost 5 bases and 4 bases, in that order; junction bases with no gene match: 9. The CDR3 region is CASSSGLARGPDTQYF. The CDR3 region has the DNA TGTGCCAGTAGTTCGGGACTAGCGAGGGGCCCAGATACGCAGTATTTT.

On this clonotype: Germline is not matched at one junction end, which may reflect a read error. The chain joins TRBV20-1 to TRBJ2-1, with D possibly TRBD2 on 5 matching bases. CDR1 is DFQATT and CDR2 is SNEGSKA in the germline V gene (reference sequence). This CDR3 has 15 residues. Here the CDR3 reads CSARPTRRTYSEQFF. The CDR3 nucleotides are TGCAGTGCTAGACCAACTAGGAGGACTTACAGTGAGCAGTTCTTC.

This clonotype was seen at least ten times. J is TRBJ2-3 and V is TRBV7-2; the match to TRBD2 covers 7 bases. Germline assignment: CDR1 SGHTA and CDR2 FQGNSA. The CDR3 runs to 15 residues. The J segment lost 5 bases and the V segment lost 3 bases, leaving 8 bases of the junction unmatched. CDR3: CASSFRGREVDTQYF. The CDR3 DNA reads as TGTGCCAGCAGCTTTCGCGGGAGAGAGGTAGATACGCAGTATTTT.

The genes are TRBV12-3 or TRBV12-4 and TRBJ2-2, with 10 bases matching TRBD2. Trimming removed 6 bases from V and 7 bases from J; junction bases left unmatched: 5. The CDR3 is 14 residues long. This CDR3 reads CASRLAGVGGELFF. The CDR3 region has the DNA TGTGCCAGCAGGCTAGCGGGAGTTGGCGGGGAGCTGTTTTTT.

V gene TRBV4-1 combines with J gene TRBJ2-3; the match to TRBD2 covers 13 bases. Germline V gene lookup returns CDR1 MGHRA and CDR2 YSYEKL. The V and J ends lost 3 bases and 4 bases, in that order; junction bases with no gene match: 4. The CDR3 contains 16 residues. CDR3 coding DNA: TGCGCCAGCAGCCACGGACTAGCGGGAGTCCCAGATACGCAGTATTTT. Protein product: CASSHGLAGVPDTQYF.

The chain combines TRBV4-1 with TRBJ2-1; 9 nucleotides agree with TRBD1. J gave up 8 bases and V 3 bases, and 5 bases lay outside the gene matches. In germline, CDR1 is MGHRA, CDR2 YSYEKL. The CDR3 sequence is 14 residues long. The CDR3 here is CASSHRDRADEQFF. The CDR3 DNA reads as TGCGCCAGCAGCCACCGGGACAGGGCGGATGAGCAGTTCTTC.

This clonotype came up a few times. The chain recombines TRBV2 with TRBJ2-5, with D possibly TRBD2 on 5 matching bases. In germline, CDR1 is SNHLY, CDR2 FYNNEI. The V end was cut by 5 bases, the J end by 2 bases, with 12 bases between. This CDR3 spans 14 amino acids. CDR3 in DNA: TGTGCCAGCAGTAGCACCGGGATACAAGAGACCCAGTACTTC. It yields the protein CASSSTGIQETQYF.

V usage is TRBV19 and J usage is TRBJ2-1; TRBD2 aligns across 10 bases. The CDR3 has 18 residues. Unmatched junction bases numbered 12, after V lost 7 bases and J lost 0 bases. CDR1 is LNHDA, CDR2 SQIVND, per germline (reference sequence). The CDR3 DNA follows: TGTGCCAGTAAGGGTGGACTAGCGGAGAGACCCTCCTACAATGAGCAGTTCTTC. Amino acids: CASKGGLAERPSYNEQFF.

This clonotype was seen repeatedly, ten times or more. The chain joins TRBV7-2 to TRBJ1-1; TRBD1 matches 9 bases. The CDR3 sequence is 15 residues long. V shed 1 base and J 1 base; nucleotides not matched to a gene: 1. From germline, CDR1 is SGHTA and CDR2 FQGNSA. Written as DNA, the CDR3 is TGTGCCAGCAGCTTAGTGGGACAGGGGAACACTGAAGCTTTCTTT. Amino acid sequence: CASSLVGQGNTEAFF.

The V and J genes are TRBV19 and TRBJ1-2; no clear D. The CDR3 is 14 residues long. In germline, CDR1 is LNHDA, CDR2 SQIVND (reference sequence). V was shortened by 7 bases and J by 4 bases, with 16 bases between the two germline ends. The CDR3 loop is CASTSLDGVYGYTF. For the CDR3, the DNA is TGTGCCAGTACCTCCCTTGACGGAGTCTATGGCTACACCTTC. Together with reference TRBV19 and TRBJ1-2, the CDR3 gives the full variable domain: DGGITQSPKYLFRKEGQNVTLSCEQNLNHDAMYWYRQDPGQGLRLIYYSQIVNDFQKGDIAEGYSVSREKKESFPLTVTSAQKNPTAFYLCASTSLDGVYGYTFGSGTRLTVV.

The rearrangement links TRBV7-6 to TRBJ2-2; weak D call: TRBD2 (6 bases). CDR1 is SGHVS and CDR2 is FNYEAQ in the germline V gene. With 1 base removed from V and 5 bases from J, the gap between germline ends came to 20 bases. The CDR3 has 18 amino acids. The DNA of the CDR3 is TGTGCCAGCAGCTTAGTTGGCCCGAGGAGGGCAAGGACCGGGGAGCTGTTTTTT. This translates into CASSLVGPRRARTGELFF.

The rearrangement uses TRBV20-1 and TRBJ2-5, with 7 bases aligning to TRBD1. The CDR3 covers 14 residues. The V gene's germline CDR1 is DFQATT and CDR2 SNEGSKA (reference sequence). V shed 5 bases, J shed 0 bases, and the junction held 6 bases outside the gene matches. For the CDR3, the DNA is TGCAGTGCTCTGGACAGGATTCACCAAGAGACCCAGTACTTC. Translated: CSALDRIHQETQYF.

V is TRBV6-2 or TRBV6-3 and J is TRBJ1-6; D remains ambiguous. V dropped 6 bases and J dropped 14 bases, with 17 bases sitting between them. The V gene's germline CDR1 is MNHEY and CDR2 SVGEGT. The CDR3 has 13 amino acids. This chain's CDR3 is CASSLAGFRTLHF. The CDR3 nucleotides read TGTGCCAGCAGCCTCGCGGGGTTCCGGACCCTCCACTTT.

This rearrangement joins TRBV7-9 to TRBJ2-7; weak D call: TRBD1 (6 bases). Germline loops: CDR1 SEHNR, CDR2 FQNEAQ (reference sequence). The ends were cut back, 5 bases at V and 0 bases at J, with 11 bases in the middle. This CDR3 is 14 amino acids long. CDR3 DNA sequence: TGTGCCAGCAGCCCCCTGGGGGCCTCCTACGAGCAGTACTTC. Protein: CASSPLGASYEQYF.

A few counts support this clonotype. The chain employs TRBV7-2 and TRBJ2-3; 9 positions match TRBD2. With 5 bases clipped from V and 6 bases from J, the junction kept 6 bases outside the gene matches. Germline values: CDR1 SGHTA, CDR2 FQGNSA. The CDR3 has 14 amino acids. The CDR3 DNA follows: TGTGCCAGCAGCACCACCGGGACTAGCGATACGCAGTATTTT. Protein sequence: CASSTTGTSDTQYF.

This clonotype was recorded a few times. The chain joins TRBV4-2 to TRBJ2-7, with TRBD2 matching over 10 bases. Germline V gene sequence: CDR1 LGHNA, CDR2 YNFKEQ. The CDR3 has 15 amino acids. J lost 2 bases, V lost 4 bases, and 5 bases had no gene match. The CDR3 region has the DNA TGTGCCAGCAGCCCCGAACTAGCGGGGACCTACGAGCAGTACTTC. Protein product: CASSPELAGTYEQYF.

At least ten counts were recorded for this clonotype. V and J are TRBV6-2 or TRBV6-3 and TRBJ1-3; a possible D gene is TRBD1 (5 bases). The CDR3 consists of 11 residues. Germline V gene sequence: CDR1 MNHEY, CDR2 SVGEGT. V was clipped by 4 bases and J by 11 bases, with 9 bases between them. In DNA form, the CDR3 reads TGTGCCAGCAGTTCGGCGGGGGCCATATATTTT. It yields the protein CASSSAGAIYF.